The source of this T cell receptor (beta chain) is a study of T cells expressing NK-cell markers. Study context: In sorted CD3+CD56+NKG2C+, CD3+CD56+NKG2C- and CD3+CD56-NKG2C+ T cells, TCR beta repertoires were obtained. Overall study results and limits: The contribution of dominant NKG2C+ clonotypes to CD8+ T cells in about six donors was about 1.0-7.0%. HCMV specificity of the expanded NKG2C+ T cell clones was not established. A handful of donors showed these clonotypes also leading the CD3+CD56-NKG2C+ fraction.

TCRdb re-called the 5' RACE reads, yielding one record per CDR3 amino acid sequence without DNA. The listing contains approximately 440,000 distinct CDR3 sequences. The CDR3 extends over 12 amino acids. From germline, CDR1 is SGHVS and CDR2 FQNEAQ. Concerning this clonotype: No antigen is known for it.

What was sequenced was blood T cells: a sorted CD56 or NKG2C T cell subset, CD4+ or CD8+ T cells, or bulk PBMC T cells (not recorded which). This receptor was identified in a woman aged 45 to 65 in good health. The rearrangement links TRBV7-8 to TRBJ2-1; lacking DNA, the TRBD2 call made by TCRdb goes unchecked. The CDR3 spells CASSLAGGVKFF.